This T cell receptor (beta chain) was captured in a study of T cells in Graves' hyperthyroidism and ophthalmopathy (dated 2019 in TCRdb). For the study in its entirety: Peripheral blood samples were taken at the time of initial diagnosis, prior to any treatment. Prospective prediction of ophthalmopathy was tested in an independent validation cohort consisting of about 20 hyperthyroidism patients and approximately 16 patients who later progressed to ophthalmopathy. Once sampling was done, hyperthyroidism patients were given methimazole at a starting dose of 30 mg daily, whereas ophthalmopathy patients were given high-dose intravenous methylprednisolone. TCR V-J signatures able to tell the groups apart were searched for in a discovery cohort of 90 to 100 patients, of whom under 45 had Graves' ophthalmopathy and 57 had stable Graves' hyperthyroidism. The 75 to 100 discovery patients were randomly divided into training and test sets at a 7:3 ratio. In several Graves' hyperthyroidism patients, the study also compared T-cell repertoires from thyroid tissue with T-cell repertoires from blood. According to the paper, TCR Vbeta CDR3 sequencing was carried out on about 140 peripheral blood samples, which came from over 40 ophthalmopathy, fewer than 80 hyperthyroidism and roughly 17 progressor patients. General study outcomes and caveats: In validation, progression to ophthalmopathy was predicted by the model with 70.59% sensitivity and roughly 72% specificity, a median of about 6.8 months before onset. No statistical method was used to set the sample size in advance, and investigators knew the group allocation. In cross-validation, a model built on a 13 V-J signature told ophthalmopathy apart from stable hyperthyroidism with 85% to 90% sensitivity and approximately 81% specificity, and in testing the same model reached 80%/75%. Most expanded thyroid clonotypes (frequency above 0.001) were also detected in blood, a finding suggesting that blood repertoires may reflect thyroid immune responses.

TCR beta CDR3 regions were amplified from RNA transcripts. The first round of RT-PCR for the TCR CDR3 was performed with the HTBI primer set and the Qiagen OneStep RT-PCR kit. A second multiplex PCR round built the libraries, followed by size selection and purification. The libraries were sequenced on an Illumina HiSeq2000 using paired-end 100 bp reads. From the authors' description of their analysis: SOAPnuke was used to process the raw data, removing reads that contained adapters or uncalled bases, had a mean Phred below 15, or lacked an exact match to the constant primer or identifier. High-quality paired reads were merged using COPE v1.2.5, and each unique nucleotide sequence was defined as a clonotype. Clonotypes were aligned to IMGT TRBV, TRBD and TRBJ reference segments using MiTCR v1.1. The analysis was restricted to V-J combinations with a frequency above 0.0001, which together covered just over 99% of the repertoires. A TCS score was defined as the ratio between F50 (clonal expansion) and ExV (chaos), using BLOSUM62-based TCRdist between CDR3 peptides within each V-J. Welch's t-statistics and random forest reduced around 550 V-J features to 13, which were used in a naive Bayes classifier (R e1071). Starting from the raw public reads, TCRdb applied fastp trimming at Q25, assembled clones with MiXCR and retained in-frame beta chains. For every CDR3 protein sequence, its rows merge into one entry that carries the most common genes and DNA. TCRdb, rather than the study authors, made the V and J calls. For this sample the table gives 530,000 or so distinct CDR3 sequences, of which approximately 17% were detected only once. Clones ranked in the top ten supply about 16% of the sample.

Ophthalmopathy patients had moderately to severely active disease, with a Clinical Activity Score of 3 or more, a NOSPECS grade of 4 or more, and a disease duration of less than 3 months. Patients with uncontrolled infections, other autoimmune diseases, pregnancy or lactation were excluded. Diagnoses were established on the basis of clinical symptoms, serum thyroxine and TRAb, thyroid ultrasound, and orbital computed tomography. Ficoll-Paque density gradient centrifugation was used to isolate PBMCs from about 9 ml of fresh peripheral blood. Total RNA was extracted using Trizol reagent, and RNA quality was assessed on an Agilent 2100 Bioanalyzer. In regard to this clonotype: This receptor's antigen is unknown. No clone much larger than this one lies a single base away; base qualities are absent.

In the germline V gene (reference sequence), CDR1 corresponds to DFQATT and CDR2 to SNEGSKA. The CDR3, from cysteine to phenylalanine, totals 13 residues. The retained sequence is limited to the CDR3, 39 bases, with the frame set at the first base. Unmatched junction bases come to 6, with V trimmed by 4 bases and J by 4 bases. This chain joins TRBV20-1 to TRBJ2-7, with TRBD1 matching 8 junction bases. This receptor was taken from a woman under 30 with Graves' ophthalmopathy. Sequencing was done on a sample of blood. The CDR3 sequence is CSATDRAVYEQYF. The DNA sequence reads TGCAGTGCTACGGACAGGGCTGTTTACGAGCAGTACTTC.